These T cell receptor beta chains were read from a single sample in a study of T cell responses to AZD1222 COVID-19 vaccine. Libraries were prepared by immunoSEQ multiplex PCR; TCRdb keeps only in-frame clonotypes and omits some of them. The sample consists of 150,000 to 190,000 clones, about 89% of them appearing once. The sample was peripheral blood, taken 28 days after the second AZD1222 dose. These receptors were taken from an adult who received the AZD1222 COVID-19 vaccine. CDR3s include the opening cysteine and the closing phenylalanine or tryptophan. A D gene is named only where the DNA matches it firmly. Some rows have no size entry. The others give once, few or many, or a class for an expanded clone.

V gene,D gene,clone size,J gene,CDR3 protein,CDR3 DNA
TRBV20-1,TRBD1,.,TRBJ2-7,CSASSGTGGGLTYEQYF,TGCAGTGCTAGTTCTGGGACAGGGGGCGGGCTAACCTACGAGCAGTACTTC
TRBV7-7,.,.,TRBJ2-5,CASSPGGGSETQYF,TGTGCTAGCAGCCCGGGTGGAGGGTCGGAGACCCAGTACTTC
TRBV9,.,.,TRBJ2-1,CASSAILGGGGNEQFF,TGTGCCAGCAGCGCTATACTAGGGGGAGGGGGCAATGAGCAGTTCTTC
TRBV5-1,.,.,TRBJ1-1,CASSLAQGSTEAFF,TGCGCCAGCAGCTTGGCCCAGGGTAGCACTGAAGCTTTCTTT
TRBV28,.,once,TRBJ1-1,CASSLAGLGTEAFF,TGTGCCAGCAGTTTGGCCGGCCTGGGAACTGAAGCTTTCTTT
TRBV11-2,.,.,TRBJ2-3,CASSLDMGATDTQYF,TGTGCCAGCAGCTTAGATATGGGGGCCACAGATACGCAGTATTTT
TRBV24-1,TRBD1,.,TRBJ2-2,CATSDSRSTGPGELFF,TGTGCCACCAGTGATTCGAGATCGACAGGGCCCGGGGAGCTGTTTTTT
TRBV28,TRBD1,.,TRBJ1-4,CASSLVGTGGNEKLFF,TGTGCCAGCAGTTTAGTGGGGACAGGGGGCAATGAAAAACTGTTTTTT
TRBV7-2,.,.,TRBJ2-5,CASTLGWGVIETQYF,TGTGCCAGCACCCTGGGATGGGGTGTGATAGAGACCCAGTACTTC
TRBV18,.,.,TRBJ1-5,CASSPLANQPQHF,TGTGCCAGCTCACCATTAGCTAATCAGCCCCAGCATTTT
TRBV7-3,.,few,TRBJ1-1,CASSLSPATSTEAFF,TGTGCCAGCAGCTTATCCCCCGCGACATCCACTGAAGCTTTCTTT
TRBV24-1,.,.,TRBJ1-5,CATSRRTNVRGNQPQHF,TGTGCCACCAGCCGTAGGACAAACGTCAGGGGCAATCAGCCCCAGCATTTT
TRBV2,.,.,TRBJ1-5,CASSEGGASNQPQHF,TGTGCCAGCAGTGAGGGGGGAGCGAGCAATCAGCCCCAGCATTTT
TRBV30,.,.,TRBJ2-1,CAWSNWRLTQSRDEQFF,TGTGCCTGGAGTAACTGGCGGCTAACTCAAAGTAGGGATGAGCAGTTCTTC
TRBV20-1,.,.,TRBJ2-5,CSVRGVQTQYF,TGCAGTGTTAGGGGAGTACAGACCCAGTACTTC
TRBV7-9,TRBD1,.,TRBJ2-5,CASSYRLGQLQETQYF,TGTGCCAGCAGCTATAGATTGGGACAGCTACAAGAGACCCAGTACTTC
TRBV14,.,once,TRBJ1-1,CASSQHQNTEAFF,TGTGCCAGCAGCCAGCACCAAAACACTGAAGCTTTCTTT
TRBV15,.,.,TRBJ2-2,CATSRDQTSTGELFF,TGTGCCACCAGCAGAGATCAGACATCCACCGGGGAGCTGTTTTTT
TRBV27,TRBD1,few,TRBJ2-2,CASSLKQGAGELFF,TGTGCCAGCAGTCTTAAACAGGGGGCCGGGGAGCTGTTTTTT
TRBV11-2,.,.,TRBJ2-7,CASSLGSSGSFYEQYF,TGTGCCAGCAGCTTAGGGAGCAGCGGCTCTTTCTACGAGCAGTACTTC
TRBV10-1,.,.,TRBJ2-7,CASRYRDHEQYF,TGCGCCAGCAGATACAGGGACCACGAGCAGTACTTC
TRBV5-4,.,.,TRBJ2-1,CASSLNYNEQFF,TGTGCCAGCAGCTTGAATTACAATGAGCAGTTCTTC
TRBV7-3,.,.,TRBJ2-7,CASSLTAGIGPYEQYF,TGTGCCAGCAGCTTAACGGCAGGGATTGGCCCCTACGAGCAGTACTTC
TRBV19,.,few,TRBJ2-1,CASSTRGQVGNEQFF,TGTGCCAGTAGTACACGGGGGCAAGTGGGGAATGAGCAGTTCTTC
TRBV6-6,.,.,TRBJ1-4,CASTSRRVNEKLFF,TGTGCCAGCACCAGTAGGAGGGTAAATGAAAAACTGTTTTTT
TRBV7-2,TRBD2,.,TRBJ2-5,CASRTGLPQETQYF,TGTGCCAGCAGGACGGGACTACCCCAAGAGACCCAGTACTTC
TRBV2,.,.,TRBJ1-3,CASSEIARGGSGNTIYF,TGTGCCAGCAGTGAAATTGCCAGGGGAGGCTCTGGAAACACCATATATTTT
TRBV29-1,TRBD1,.,TRBJ2-1,CSVLEDRGRRAPFF,TGCAGCGTCCTCGAGGACAGGGGACGTCGGGCTCCGTTCTTC
TRBV20-1,.,.,TRBJ1-2,CSASQWVLDGYTF,TGCAGTGCTAGTCAATGGGTTTTAGATGGCTACACCTTC
TRBV7-2,.,.,TRBJ1-6,CASSLGRIGSPLHF,TGTGCCAGCAGCTTAGGACGGATCGGATCACCCCTCCACTTT
TRBV9,TRBD1,.,TRBJ1-2,CASSKLQGANYGYTF,TGTGCCAGCAGCAAACTCCAGGGGGCTAACTATGGCTACACCTTC
TRBV28,TRBD1,.,TRBJ2-6,CASSPTGDSSGANVLTF,TGTGCCAGCAGCCCTACAGGGGATAGCTCTGGGGCCAACGTCCTGACTTTC
TRBV7-8,.,.,TRBJ1-2,CASSLRDPYGYTF,TGTGCCAGCAGCCTTAGGGATCCCTATGGCTACACCTTC
TRBV27,TRBD2,.,TRBJ2-5,CASAPTRGLTQYF,TGTGCCAGCGCCCCCACGCGGGGGTTGACCCAGTACTTC
TRBV5-8,.,.,TRBJ2-1,CASGPRGPGFSYNEQFF,TGTGCCAGCGGACCGCGGGGTCCAGGCTTTTCCTACAATGAGCAGTTCTTC
TRBV6-5,.,.,TRBJ1-1,CASSRLSGFEAFF,TGTGCCAGCAGTCGCTTGTCGGGCTTTGAAGCTTTCTTT
TRBV28,TRBD1,.,TRBJ1-5,CASSLTGQPLGPQHF,TGTGCCAGCAGTTTAACGGGACAGCCGTTGGGGCCCCAGCATTTT
TRBV19,.,.,TRBJ2-1,CASSFSRDPKDEQFF,TGTGCCAGTAGTTTCTCCAGGGACCCGAAGGATGAGCAGTTCTTC
TRBV25-1,TRBD2,.,TRBJ2-1,CASSEGGTSGRYNNEQFF,TGTGCCAGCAGTGAAGGGGGGACTAGCGGGAGATATAACAATGAGCAGTTCTTC
TRBV27,.,.,TRBJ2-1,CASTLRGQNSYNEQFF,TGTGCCAGCACCCTTAGGGGACAAAACTCCTACAATGAGCAGTTCTTC
TRBV6-5,.,.,TRBJ2-3,CASSYPDTQYF,TGTGCCAGCAGTTACCCAGATACGCAGTATTTT
TRBV7-9,.,.,TRBJ2-3,CASSFGTLATDTQYF,TGTGCCAGCAGCTTCGGGACTCTAGCCACAGATACGCAGTATTTT
TRBV2,.,.,TRBJ2-7,CASSPHGRQYF,TGTGCCAGCAGTCCTCACGGTCGGCAGTACTTC
TRBV7-3,.,.,TRBJ2-3,CASSPGGRSTDTQYF,TGTGCCAGCAGCCCAGGGGGGAGGAGCACAGATACGCAGTATTTT
TRBV28,TRBD2,once,TRBJ2-3,CASSSLAGGADTQYF,TGTGCCAGCAGTTCCCTAGCGGGGGGAGCAGATACGCAGTATTTT
TRBV24-1,TRBD2,.,TRBJ2-1,CATSDLAAGGYNEQFF,TGTGCCACCAGTGATTTGGCGGCGGGGGGCTACAATGAGCAGTTCTTC
TRBV5-8,.,.,TRBJ2-5,CASSLRQARETQYF,TGTGCCAGCAGCTTGCGACAGGCCAGAGAGACCCAGTACTTC
TRBV4-1,TRBD2,.,TRBJ2-7,CASSQDSGSSSYEQYF,TGCGCCAGCAGCCAGGATAGCGGGTCTAGCTCCTACGAGCAGTACTTC
TRBV28,TRBD1,.,TRBJ1-2,CASSQHRGGGYTF,TGTGCCAGCAGCCAACACAGGGGAGGGGGCTACACCTTC
TRBV4-3,.,.,TRBJ1-2,CASSQDLRGGYTF,TGCGCCAGCAGCCAAGACCTCAGGGGTGGCTACACCTTC
TRBV5-4,.,.,TRBJ2-3,CASSLDSGSTDTQYF,TGTGCCAGCAGCTTGGATAGCGGTAGCACAGATACGCAGTATTTT
TRBV27,TRBD1,.,TRBJ2-5,CASSGQGLGETQYF,TGTGCCAGCAGCGGACAGGGGTTGGGCGAGACCCAGTACTTC
TRBV5-4,TRBD2,.,TRBJ2-2,CASSFSGRSTGELFF,TGTGCCAGCAGCTTTAGCGGGAGGAGCACCGGGGAGCTGTTTTTT